A selection of T cell receptor beta chains follows, all from one sample in a study of blood T cell repertoires in COVID-19. Using immunoSEQ multiplex PCR, the repertoire was profiled, and TCRdb retains in-frame clones only, with some absent. The sample has 370,000 or so clones, approximately 87% seen once. The sequenced sample consisted of PBMCs or T cells enriched from blood (not recorded which). The receptors stem from a man younger than 45 who had recovered from COVID-19. CDR3s include the opening cysteine and the closing phenylalanine or tryptophan. D genes are given only for firm matches. Only some rows state a clone size, as once, few, many or a class for expanded clones.

TRBV29-1,TRBJ2-7,.,TRBD1,CSALDRGNGEQYF
TRBV6-5,TRBJ2-7,.,TRBD2,CASRALLAGDEQYF
TRBV19,TRBJ1-4,.,TRBD1,CASSILWDRGEKLFF
TRBV19,TRBJ1-1,.,TRBD1,CASSIMSWDREDTEAFF
TRBV6-2/TRBV6-3,TRBJ2-3,.,TRBD2,CASSYPRTRPSPDTQYF
TRBV19,TRBJ1-1,.,.,CASSPREVNTEAFF
TRBV11-2,TRBJ2-1,.,TRBD2,CASSFPVSAGGRDEQFF
TRBV12-5,TRBJ2-5,.,.,CASGTGHRETQYF
TRBV19,TRBJ1-1,.,.,CASSIDRPGKTEAFF
TRBV14,TRBJ2-1,once,TRBD2,CASSHSLAGVDYNEQFF
TRBV6-1,TRBJ1-1,.,.,CASSEHNTEAFF
TRBV9,TRBJ2-7,few,TRBD1,CASSVSGTVSYEQYF
TRBV7-8,TRBJ2-7,.,.,CASSLARGVEQYF
TRBV7-2,TRBJ1-2,once,.,CASSLSGGGYGYTF
TRBV5-4,TRBJ2-5,.,.,CASSRPGLSSGEETQYF
TRBV10-3,TRBJ1-6,.,.,CAISEQGAINNSPLHF
TRBV4-1,TRBJ2-1,.,TRBD2,CASSATSGGGGSYNEQFF
TRBV6-8,TRBJ2-1,.,.,CASSAGGGPRNEQFF
TRBV19,TRBJ2-1,.,.,CATRRETYNEQFF
TRBV9,TRBJ2-3,.,TRBD2,CASSTTPGGRTDTQYF
TRBV5-8,TRBJ2-3,.,TRBD1,CASSNGRGSSTDTQYF
TRBV6-5,TRBJ1-1,.,.,CASRGGFMNTEAFF
TRBV7-9,TRBJ1-2,.,.,CASSLAGGNYGYTF
TRBV6-2/TRBV6-3,TRBJ2-5,.,TRBD2,CASSYRRGGPRETQYF
TRBV7-6,TRBJ2-7,.,TRBD1,CASSHMDRVHEQYF
TRBV18,TRBJ2-2,.,.,CASSTQGLGTGELFF
TRBV7-2,TRBJ2-7,.,.,CASSHSRASSYEQYF
TRBV6-5,TRBJ1-3,.,TRBD1,CASRDRYSGNTIYF
TRBV9,TRBJ2-1,once,TRBD2,CASSVDPSGYNEQFF
TRBV4-2,TRBJ1-4,.,.,CASSQELWAGRGNNEKLFF
TRBV25-1,TRBJ1-6,.,TRBD1,CASSAGTAYNSPLHF
TRBV6-2/TRBV6-3,TRBJ2-7,.,TRBD1,CASSYPTPGQTSYEQYF
TRBV3-1/TRBV3-2,TRBJ1-2,.,.,CASSHDRDNFLNYGYTF
TRBV18,TRBJ1-1,.,TRBD1,CASSEAGGMTPEAFF
TRBV5-1,TRBJ1-4,.,.,CASTPGGVNEKLFF
TRBV7-8,TRBJ1-2,.,.,CASSLGPLYYGYTF
TRBV12-3/TRBV12-4,TRBJ2-7,.,.,CASSPDTYEQYF
TRBV18,TRBJ1-1,.,TRBD1,CASSPPDRATEAFF
TRBV9,TRBJ1-1,.,.,CASSVDVTNTEAFF
TRBV7-8,TRBJ2-5,.,.,CASSSSGRGETQYF
TRBV19,TRBJ1-1,.,TRBD1,CASRRVFGQGGNTEAFF
TRBV5-1,TRBJ1-2,.,TRBD1,CASSGQDYGYTF
TRBV2,TRBJ1-6,.,.,CASSPSPGTSGSYNSPLHF
TRBV10-2,TRBJ2-1,.,.,CASSRGAHNEQFF
TRBV19,TRBJ1-2,.,.,CASSIEAGASYGYTF
TRBV25-1,TRBJ2-7,.,TRBD1,CASSARDRPPWEQYF